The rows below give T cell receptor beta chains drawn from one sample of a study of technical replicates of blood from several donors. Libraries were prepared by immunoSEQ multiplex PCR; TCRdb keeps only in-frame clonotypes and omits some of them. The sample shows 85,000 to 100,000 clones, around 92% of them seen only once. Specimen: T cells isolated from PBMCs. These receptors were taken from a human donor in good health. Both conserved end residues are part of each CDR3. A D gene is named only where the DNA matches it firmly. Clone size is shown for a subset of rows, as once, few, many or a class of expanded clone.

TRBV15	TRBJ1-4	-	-	CATSRGGRGLGEKLFF	TGTGCCACCAGCAGAGGGGGGCGGGGGCTTGGAGAAAAACTGTTTTTT
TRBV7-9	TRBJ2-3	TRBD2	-	CASSEKLAARGGDTQYF	TGTGCCAGCAGTGAAAAACTAGCGGCCCGAGGGGGAGATACGCAGTATTTT
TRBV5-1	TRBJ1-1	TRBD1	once	CASSLVEGARTEAFF	TGCGCCAGCAGCTTGGTAGAGGGGGCGAGGACTGAAGCTTTCTTT
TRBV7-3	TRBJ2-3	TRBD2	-	CASSKLSGGTDTQYF	TGTGCCAGCAGCAAGCTTAGCGGGGGCACAGATACGCAGTATTTT
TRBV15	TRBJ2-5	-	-	CATSRGTTGGGQETQYF	TGTGCCACCAGCAGAGGTACCACAGGGGGGGGACAAGAGACCCAGTACTTC
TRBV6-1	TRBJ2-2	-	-	CASSALLDGELFF	TGTGCCAGCAGTGCCCTACTCGACGGGGAGCTGTTTTTT
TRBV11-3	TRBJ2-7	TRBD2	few	CASRAASGATYEQYF	TGTGCCAGCAGGGCCGCTAGCGGGGCAACCTACGAGCAGTACTTC
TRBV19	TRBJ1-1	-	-	CASSIGSLNTEAFF	TGTGCCAGTAGTATAGGCAGTTTGAACACTGAAGCTTTCTTT
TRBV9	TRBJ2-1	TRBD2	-	CASSPTSGGYNEQFF	TGTGCCAGCAGCCCTACTAGCGGGGGCTACAATGAGCAGTTCTTC
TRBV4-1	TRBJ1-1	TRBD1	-	CASSELLSGTANTEAFF	TGCGCCAGCAGCGAACTGCTGTCCGGGACAGCTAACACTGAAGCTTTCTTT
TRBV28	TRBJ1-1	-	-	CASSPLVSSGKAFF	TGTGCCAGCAGTCCTTTGGTCTCTTCGGGGAAAGCTTTCTTT
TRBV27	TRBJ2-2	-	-	CASSSPPGRTGELFF	TGTGCCAGCAGTTCCCCGCCAGGGAGGACCGGGGAGCTGTTTTTT
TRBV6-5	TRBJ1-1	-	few	CASTSGGENTEAFF	TGTGCCAGCACCTCCGGGGGGGAGAACACTGAAGCTTTCTTT
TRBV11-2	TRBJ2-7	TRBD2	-	CASSSRTLAGPYEQYF	TGTGCCAGCAGCTCCCGGACTCTAGCGGGACCCTACGAGCAGTACTTC
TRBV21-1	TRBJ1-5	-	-	CASSRRQGNNQPQHF	TGTGCCAGCAGCCGGAGACAGGGAAACAATCAGCCCCAGCATTTT
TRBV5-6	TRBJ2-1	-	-	CASSRGVNEQFF	TGTGCCAGCAGCCGCGGGGTCAATGAGCAGTTCTTC
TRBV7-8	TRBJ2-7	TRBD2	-	CASSSLNGLDYEQYF	TGTGCCAGCAGCTCCTTAAACGGACTAGATTACGAGCAGTACTTC
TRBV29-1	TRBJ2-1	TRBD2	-	CSVLTSGRDNEQFF	TGCAGCGTCCTGACTAGCGGGAGGGACAATGAGCAGTTCTTC
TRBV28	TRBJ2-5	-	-	CASSFIQGSQETQYF	TGTGCCAGCAGTTTTATACAGGGCAGTCAAGAGACCCAGTACTTC
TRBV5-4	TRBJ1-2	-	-	CASSLDSNYGYTF	TGTGCCAGCAGTCTGGACAGCAACTATGGCTACACCTTC
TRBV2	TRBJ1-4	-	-	CASSERVNEKLFF	TGTGCCAGCAGTGAACGAGTAAATGAAAAACTGTTTTTT
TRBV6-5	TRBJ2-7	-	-	CASSYSRVGEQYF	TGTGCCAGCAGTTATTCGAGGGTTGGCGAGCAGTACTTC
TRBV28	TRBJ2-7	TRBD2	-	CASSRAGVRYEQYF	TGTGCCAGCAGTCGAGCGGGAGTAAGGTACGAGCAGTACTTC
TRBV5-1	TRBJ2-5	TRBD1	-	CASSLGTGKETQYF	TGCGCCAGCAGCTTGGGGACAGGGAAAGAGACCCAGTACTTC
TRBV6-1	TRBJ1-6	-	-	CASTLISPSNSPLHF	TGTGCCAGCACCTTGATCAGTCCCTCCAATTCACCCCTCCACTTT
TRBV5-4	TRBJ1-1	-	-	CASSLDGENTEAFF	TGTGCCAGCAGCCTGGACGGGGAGAACACTGAAGCTTTCTTT
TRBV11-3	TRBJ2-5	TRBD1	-	CASSTHRTGRQETQYF	TGTGCCAGCAGCACACATAGGACAGGGCGGCAAGAGACCCAGTACTTC
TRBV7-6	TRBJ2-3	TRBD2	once	CASSPRTSGTVDTQYF	TGTGCCAGCAGCCCTAGGACTAGCGGGACTGTAGATACGCAGTATTTT
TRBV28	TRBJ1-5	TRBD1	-	CASRQGARGNQPQHF	TGTGCCAGCAGACAGGGGGCCCGGGGGAATCAGCCCCAGCATTTT
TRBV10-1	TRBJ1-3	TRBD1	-	CASSETGTGSGNTIYF	TGCGCCAGCAGTGAGACCGGGACAGGGTCCGGAAACACCATATATTTT
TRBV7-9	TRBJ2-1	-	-	CASSPGDDEQFF	TGTGCCAGCAGCCCGGGAGACGATGAGCAGTTCTTC
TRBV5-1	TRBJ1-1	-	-	CASSSVVGGNTEAFF	TGCGCCAGCAGCTCTGTTGTCGGAGGGAACACTGAAGCTTTCTTT
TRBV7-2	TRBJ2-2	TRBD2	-	CASSLDWLAGGTGELFF	TGTGCCAGCAGCTTAGATTGGCTAGCGGGGGGGACCGGGGAGCTGTTTTTT
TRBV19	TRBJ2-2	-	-	CASSIVSLNTGELFF	TGTGCCAGTAGTATAGTTTCCCTGAACACCGGGGAGCTGTTTTTT
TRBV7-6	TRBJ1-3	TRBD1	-	CASSSTGVGGNTIYF	TGTGCCAGCAGCTCCACAGGGGTCGGGGGAAACACCATATATTTT
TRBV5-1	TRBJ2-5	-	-	CASSLDHSALPYQETQYF	TGCGCCAGCAGCTTGGACCACTCCGCCCTGCCGTACCAAGAGACCCAGTACTTC
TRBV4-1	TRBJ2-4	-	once	CASSQWPAGATLGANIQYF	TGCGCCAGCAGCCAATGGCCGGCGGGGGCGACCCTAGGGGCGAACATTCAGTACTTC
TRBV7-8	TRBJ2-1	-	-	CASSLASGGLRSYNEQFF	TGTGCCAGCAGCTTAGCGTCCGGGGGGCTACGATCCTACAATGAGCAGTTCTTC
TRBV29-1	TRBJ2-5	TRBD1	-	CSVAGQSLRSGTQYF	TGCAGCGTTGCGGGACAGTCCCTCAGATCGGGGACCCAGTACTTC
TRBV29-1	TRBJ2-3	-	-	CSVEDQSGSPPDTQYF	TGCAGCGTTGAAGATCAGAGCGGGTCTCCGCCAGATACGCAGTATTTT